The TCR beta chain described here comes from a study of blood T cells in healthy people across ages. Study-wide points: The long-lived group displayed more naive CD4+ cells, plus higher diversity, than the aged donors did.

Each sample yielded at least 5.5 micrograms of PBMC total RNA. Concerning this clonotype itself: The antigen remains unidentified.

Next came a second PCR, run for about 7 to 12 cycles, which used a sample-barcoded 5' primer along with a J-beta primer mix. Using its own MiXCR run on the 5' RACE reads, TCRdb lists one record per CDR3 protein. This table has about 1.8 million distinct CDR3 sequences, roughly 52% appearing once. Sequencing was done on a sample of blood. The source of this sequence is a woman between 35 and 50 years old in good health.

The CDR3 is CASSLGLRGMNYEQYF. In nucleotides, the CDR3 is TGTGCCAGCAGCTTAGGTCTCCGGGGCATGAACTACGAGCAGTACTTC. The V and J genes are TRBV13 and TRBJ2-4, with D perhaps being TRBD1 or TRBD2 (5 bases each). The DNA end lines up better with TRBJ2-7; the J call may be wrong. The CDR3 extends over 16 amino acids. Germline CDR1 PRHDT, CDR2 FYEKMQ (reference sequence).